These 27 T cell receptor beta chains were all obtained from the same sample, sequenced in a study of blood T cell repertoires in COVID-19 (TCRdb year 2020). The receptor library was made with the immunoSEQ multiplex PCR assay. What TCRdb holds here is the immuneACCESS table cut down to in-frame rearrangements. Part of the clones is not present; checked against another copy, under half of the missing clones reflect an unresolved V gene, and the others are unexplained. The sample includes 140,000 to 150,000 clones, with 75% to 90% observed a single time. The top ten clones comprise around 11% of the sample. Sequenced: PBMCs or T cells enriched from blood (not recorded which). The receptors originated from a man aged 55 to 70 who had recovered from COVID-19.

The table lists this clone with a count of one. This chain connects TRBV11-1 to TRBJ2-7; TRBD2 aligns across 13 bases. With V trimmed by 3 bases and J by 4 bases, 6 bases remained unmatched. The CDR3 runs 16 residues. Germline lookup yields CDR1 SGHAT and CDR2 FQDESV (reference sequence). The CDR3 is CASSFSGTSGTYEQYF. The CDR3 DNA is TGTGCCAGCAGCTTCTCTGGGACTAGCGGGACTTACGAGCAGTACTTC. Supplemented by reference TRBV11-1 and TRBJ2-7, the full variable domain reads EAEVAQSPRYKITEKSQAVAFWCDPISGHATLYWYRQILGQGPELLVQFQDESVVDDSQLPKDRFSAERLKGVDSTLKIQPAELGDSAMYLCASSFSGTSGTYEQYFGPGTRLTVT.

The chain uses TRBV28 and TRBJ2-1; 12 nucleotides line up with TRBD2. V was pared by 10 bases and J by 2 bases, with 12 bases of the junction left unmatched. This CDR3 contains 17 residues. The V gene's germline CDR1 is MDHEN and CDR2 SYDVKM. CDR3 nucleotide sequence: TGTGCCACTAGAGGGACTAGCGGGTCAAGGACCTACAATGAGCAGTTCTTC. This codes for CATRGTSGSRTYNEQFF.

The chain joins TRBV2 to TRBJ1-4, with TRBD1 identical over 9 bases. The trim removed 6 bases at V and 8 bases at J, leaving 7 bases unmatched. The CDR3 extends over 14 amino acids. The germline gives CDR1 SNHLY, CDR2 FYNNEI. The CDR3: CASSLQGAGEKLFF. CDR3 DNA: TGTGCCAGCAGCCTACAGGGGGCAGGAGAAAAACTGTTTTTT.

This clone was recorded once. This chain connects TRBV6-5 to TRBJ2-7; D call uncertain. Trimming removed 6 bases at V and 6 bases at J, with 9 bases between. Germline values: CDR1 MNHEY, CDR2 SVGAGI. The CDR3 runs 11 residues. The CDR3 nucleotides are TGTGCCAGCAGACGATACAGCGAGCAGTACTTC. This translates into CASRRYSEQYF.

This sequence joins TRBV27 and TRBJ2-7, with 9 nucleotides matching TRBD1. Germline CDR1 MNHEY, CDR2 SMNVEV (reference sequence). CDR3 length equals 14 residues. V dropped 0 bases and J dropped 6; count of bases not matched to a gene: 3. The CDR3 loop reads CASSLSKGQGEQYF. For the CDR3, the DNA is TGTGCCAGCAGTTTATCTAAGGGACAGGGCGAGCAGTACTTC.

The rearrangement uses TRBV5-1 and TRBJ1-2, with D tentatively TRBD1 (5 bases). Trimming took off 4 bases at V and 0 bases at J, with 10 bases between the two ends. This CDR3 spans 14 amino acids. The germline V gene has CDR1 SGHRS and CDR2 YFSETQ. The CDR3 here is CASSLTDPNYGYTF. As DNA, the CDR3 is TGCGCCAGCAGCCTGACAGATCCTAACTATGGCTACACCTTC.

The CDR3 here is CASSSEETQYF. The CDR3 bases are TGTGCCAGCAGCAGCGAAGAGACCCAGTACTTC. The rearrangement links TRBV7-6 to TRBJ2-5; D uncertain. V dropped 5 bases and J dropped 3 bases, with 4 bases sitting between them. The V gene's germline CDR1 is SGHVS and CDR2 FNYEAQ. The length of the CDR3 is 11 residues.

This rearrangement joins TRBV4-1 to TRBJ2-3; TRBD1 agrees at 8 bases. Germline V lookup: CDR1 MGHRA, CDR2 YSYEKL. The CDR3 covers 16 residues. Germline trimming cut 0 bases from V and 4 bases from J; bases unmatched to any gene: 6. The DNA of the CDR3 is TGCGCCAGCAGCCAAGACGGACAGGGTTTTTCAGATACGCAGTATTTT. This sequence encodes CASSQDGQGFSDTQYF.

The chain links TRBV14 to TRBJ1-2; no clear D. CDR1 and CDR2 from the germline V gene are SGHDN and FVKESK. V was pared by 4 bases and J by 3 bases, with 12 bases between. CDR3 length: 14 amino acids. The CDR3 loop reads CASSPFGTDYGYTF. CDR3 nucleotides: TGTGCCAGCAGCCCGTTCGGCACAGACTATGGCTACACCTTC.

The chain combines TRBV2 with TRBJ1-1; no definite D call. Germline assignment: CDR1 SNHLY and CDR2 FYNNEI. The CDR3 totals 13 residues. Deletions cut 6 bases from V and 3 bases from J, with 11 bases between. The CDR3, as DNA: TGTGCCAGCAGGGTCGAACGGGACACTGAAGCTTTCTTT. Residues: CASRVERDTEAFF.

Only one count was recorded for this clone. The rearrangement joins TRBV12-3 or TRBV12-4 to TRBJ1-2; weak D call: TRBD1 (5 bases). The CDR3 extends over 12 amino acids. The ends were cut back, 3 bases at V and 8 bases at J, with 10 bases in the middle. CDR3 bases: TGTGCCAGCAGTTTCTCACGGGGGGGCTACACCTTC. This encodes CASSFSRGGYTF.

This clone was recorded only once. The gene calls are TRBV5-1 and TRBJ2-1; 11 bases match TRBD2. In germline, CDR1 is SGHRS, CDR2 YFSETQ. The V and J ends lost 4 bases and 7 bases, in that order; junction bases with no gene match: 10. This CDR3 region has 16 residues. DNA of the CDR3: TGCGCCAGCAGCCAAACACTAGCGGGGGATACTAATGAGCAGTTCTTC. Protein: CASSQTLAGDTNEQFF.

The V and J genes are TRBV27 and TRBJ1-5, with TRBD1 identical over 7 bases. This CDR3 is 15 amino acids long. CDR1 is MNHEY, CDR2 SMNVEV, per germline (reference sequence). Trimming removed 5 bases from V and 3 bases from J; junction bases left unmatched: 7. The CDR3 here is CASSPPGGFNQPQHF. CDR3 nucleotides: TGTGCCAGCAGTCCGCCAGGGGGGTTCAATCAGCCCCAGCATTTT.

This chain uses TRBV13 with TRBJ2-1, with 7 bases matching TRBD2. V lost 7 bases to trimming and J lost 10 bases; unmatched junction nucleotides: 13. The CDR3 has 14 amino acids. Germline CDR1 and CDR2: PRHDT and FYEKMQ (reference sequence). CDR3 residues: CASTLGGGWGEQFF. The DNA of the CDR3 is TGTGCCAGCACCCTGGGCGGGGGATGGGGGGAGCAGTTCTTC.

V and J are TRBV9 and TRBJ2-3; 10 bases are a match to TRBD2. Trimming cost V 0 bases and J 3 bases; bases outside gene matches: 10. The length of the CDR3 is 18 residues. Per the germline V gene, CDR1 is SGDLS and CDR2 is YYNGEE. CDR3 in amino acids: CASSVGGLAGVRTDTQYF. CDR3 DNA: TGTGCCAGCAGCGTAGGAGGGCTAGCGGGAGTTAGGACAGATACGCAGTATTTT.

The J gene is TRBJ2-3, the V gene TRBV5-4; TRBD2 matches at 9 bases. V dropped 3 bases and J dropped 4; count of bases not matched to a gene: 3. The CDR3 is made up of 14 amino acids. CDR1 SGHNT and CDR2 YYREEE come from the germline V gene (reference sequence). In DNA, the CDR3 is TGTGCCAGCAGCTCCGGGACTAGCCCAGATACGCAGTATTTT. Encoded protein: CASSSGTSPDTQYF.

The CDR3 sequence is CASSNIRGHRGEKLFF. The CDR3 nucleotides read TGTGCCAGCAGCAACATAAGGGGGCACCGAGGCGAAAAACTGTTTTTT. The V call is TRBV11-3, the J call TRBJ1-4; 7 bases map to TRBD1. Germline CDR1 is SGHNT and CDR2 is YENEEA. Losses at the gene ends were 5 bases for V and 8 bases for J; bases not matched to a gene: 14. The CDR3 covers 16 residues.

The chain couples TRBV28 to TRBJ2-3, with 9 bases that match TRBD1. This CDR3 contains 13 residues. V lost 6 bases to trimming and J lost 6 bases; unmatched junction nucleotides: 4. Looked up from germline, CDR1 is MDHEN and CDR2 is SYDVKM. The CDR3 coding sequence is TGTGCCAGCAGCTGGGACAGGGAGGATACGCAGTATTTT. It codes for CASSWDREDTQYF.

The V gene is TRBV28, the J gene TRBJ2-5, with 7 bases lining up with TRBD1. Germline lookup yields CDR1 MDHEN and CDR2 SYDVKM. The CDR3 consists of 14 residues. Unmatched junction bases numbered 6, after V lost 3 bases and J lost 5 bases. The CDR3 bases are TGTGCCAGCAGTTTGGACAGGATTACGGAGACCCAGTACTTC. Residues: CASSLDRITETQYF.

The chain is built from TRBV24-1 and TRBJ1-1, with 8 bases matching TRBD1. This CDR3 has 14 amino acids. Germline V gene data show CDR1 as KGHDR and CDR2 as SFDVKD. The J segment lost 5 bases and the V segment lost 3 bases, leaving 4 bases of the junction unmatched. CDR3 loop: CATSDHGQGTEAFF. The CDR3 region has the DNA TGTGCCACCAGTGATCACGGACAGGGAACTGAAGCTTTCTTT.

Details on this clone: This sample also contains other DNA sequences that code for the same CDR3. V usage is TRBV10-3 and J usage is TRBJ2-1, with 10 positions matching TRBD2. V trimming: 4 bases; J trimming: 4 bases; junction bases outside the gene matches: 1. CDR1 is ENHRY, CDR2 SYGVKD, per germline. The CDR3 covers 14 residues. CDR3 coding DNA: TGTGCCATCAGTGGGGGACTAGCGTACAATGAGCAGTTCTTC. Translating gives CAISGGLAYNEQFF.

CDR3 DNA sequence: TGTGCCTGGAGTCCTGCCGTACAGGGATTCCACGAGCAGTACTTC. Translating it yields CAWSPAVQGFHEQYF. This chain links TRBV30 with TRBJ2-7; maybe TRBD1 (6 bases). V was clipped by 2 bases and J by 5 bases, with 19 bases between them. The CDR3 covers 15 residues. The V gene's germline CDR1 is GTSNPN and CDR2 SVGIG (reference sequence).

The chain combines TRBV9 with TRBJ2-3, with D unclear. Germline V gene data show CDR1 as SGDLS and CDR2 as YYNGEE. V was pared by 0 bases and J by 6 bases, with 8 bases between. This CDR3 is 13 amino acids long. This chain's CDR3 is CASSVEPFDTQYF. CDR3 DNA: TGTGCCAGCAGCGTAGAGCCTTTTGATACGCAGTATTTT.

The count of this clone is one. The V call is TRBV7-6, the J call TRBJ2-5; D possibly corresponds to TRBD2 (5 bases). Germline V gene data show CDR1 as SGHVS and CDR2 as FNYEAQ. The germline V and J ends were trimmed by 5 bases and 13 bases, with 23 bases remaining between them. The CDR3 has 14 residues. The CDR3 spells CASSLEGLGTRLYF. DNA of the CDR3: TGTGCCAGCAGCCTAGAGGGTTTGGGTACTAGACTGTACTTC.

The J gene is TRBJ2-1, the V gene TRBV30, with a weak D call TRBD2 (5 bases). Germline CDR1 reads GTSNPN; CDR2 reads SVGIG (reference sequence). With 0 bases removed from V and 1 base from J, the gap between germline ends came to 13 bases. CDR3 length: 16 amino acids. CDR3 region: CAWSVLGAGSYNEQFF. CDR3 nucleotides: TGTGCCTGGAGTGTACTGGGAGCTGGGTCCTACAATGAGCAGTTCTTC.

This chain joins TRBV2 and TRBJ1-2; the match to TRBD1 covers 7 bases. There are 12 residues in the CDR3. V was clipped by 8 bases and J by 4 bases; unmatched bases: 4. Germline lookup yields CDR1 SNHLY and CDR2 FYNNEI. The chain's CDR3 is CASGDSVYGYTF. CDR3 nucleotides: TGTGCCAGCGGGGACAGCGTCTATGGCTACACCTTC.

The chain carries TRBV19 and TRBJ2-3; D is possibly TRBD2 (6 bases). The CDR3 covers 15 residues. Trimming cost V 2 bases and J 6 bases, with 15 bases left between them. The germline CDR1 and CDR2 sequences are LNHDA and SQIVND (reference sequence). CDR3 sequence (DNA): TGTGCCAGTAGTATAACCGCCAGGGAGGTGGATACGCAGTATTTT. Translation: CASSITAREVDTQYF.